Listed below are T cell receptor beta chains from one sample, sequenced in a study of graft-versus-host responses after intestinal transplantation. Profiled with immunoSEQ multiplex PCR; TCRdb holds only in-frame clones, not every one. This table has roughly 40,000 clones, 93% appearing once. Material: PBMCs, obtained 700 to 750 days after intestinal transplantation. The receptors were sampled from a human patient who received an intestinal transplant, so some T cells may come from the graft donor. Both conserved end residues are part of each CDR3. Some rows have no size entry. The others give once, few or many, or a class for an expanded clone.

V: TRBV7-2; length: 15; size: -; CDR3: CASSLAGATGETQYF
V: TRBV7-2; length: 13; size: -; CDR3: CASSFDRDTEAFF
V: TRBV2; length: 16; size: -; CDR3: CASSAQDRAGPYEQYF
V: TRBV5-4; length: 11; size: -; CDR3: CASSLLNEQFF
V: TRBV7-3; length: 16; size: -; CDR3: CASSASGTSGSNEQFF
V: TRBV28; length: 19; size: once; CDR3: CASSFFPFLAGPNTGELFF
V: TRBV4-2; length: 20; size: -; CDR3: CASSQETSPSLARLYNEQFF
V: TRBV6-1; length: 14; size: -; CDR3: CASIDTGQGRPQHF
V: TRBV7-9; length: 14; size: -; CDR3: CASSPTRDRSGYTF
V: TRBV12-5; length: 16; size: -; CDR3: CASGLVLKGFREKLFF
V: TRBV5-1; length: 12; size: -; CDR3: CASSFSADTQYF
V: TRBV11-3; length: 13; size: -; CDR3: CASSPRGFGELFF
V: TRBV11-3; length: 14; size: -; CDR3: CASSLAPADTEAFF
V: TRBV21-1; length: 12; size: -; CDR3: CASSGGQRPIVF
V: TRBV27; length: 19; size: -; CDR3: CASSPGQSRTTYSNQPQHF
V: TRBV10-3; length: 12; size: -; CDR3: CAVGLAEETQYF
V: TRBV5-4; length: 14; size: -; CDR3: CASSLGGAKNIQYF
V: TRBV6-1; length: 17; size: -; CDR3: CASSEVGGQGVFWEQYF
V: TRBV25-1; length: 12; size: -; CDR3: CASSGTLTEAFF
V: TRBV4-1; length: 15; size: once; CDR3: CASSQDSGGARGYTF
V: TRBV6-1; length: 14; size: -; CDR3: CASSVGQGAEKLFF
V: TRBV5-1; length: 17; size: -; CDR3: CASSLVMETGPNTEAFF
V: TRBV19; length: 15; size: once; CDR3: CASRDSRYNTGELFF